A selection of T cell receptor beta chains follows, all from one sample in a study of shared clonotypes between healthy human individuals. TCRdb's copy holds only in-frame clones and misses some; the assay was immunoSEQ multiplex PCR. The sample carries approximately 250,000 clones, about 65% recorded once. Material for sequencing was memory CD4+ T cells sorted from blood. The receptors were sampled from a man aged 30 to 45 in good health. The CDR3 runs from the conserved cysteine through the conserved F or W. D genes are given only for firm matches. The size field is filled for only some rows; it gives once, few, many or a size class.

j_gene	len	v_gene	abundance	d_gene	CDR3aa	CDR3nt
TRBJ1-2	15	TRBV7-8	-	-	CASSHLRAPPYGYTF	TGTGCCAGCAGCCACCTAAGGGCTCCCCCGTATGGCTACACCTTC
TRBJ2-6	18	TRBV5-4	-	TRBD2	CASRTGTSGFSGANVLTF	TGTGCCAGCAGGACCGGGACTAGCGGTTTCTCTGGGGCCAACGTCCTGACTTTC
TRBJ2-7	14	TRBV21-1	few	-	CASSGDRAYYEQYF	TGTGCCAGCAGCGGGGACAGGGCCTACTACGAGCAGTACTTC
TRBJ2-5	15	TRBV7-9	-	TRBD1	CASSSGQGGRGTQYF	TGTGCCAGCAGCTCGGGACAGGGAGGACGGGGGACCCAGTACTTC
TRBJ2-5	13	TRBV5-1	-	-	CASSPGWEETQYF	TGCGCCAGCAGCCCGGGGTGGGAGGAGACCCAGTACTTC
TRBJ2-1	21	TRBV6-1	-	TRBD2	CASSETPGTSHLYPRANEQFF	TGTGCCAGCAGTGAAACACCCGGGACTAGCCATCTTTATCCAAGGGCCAATGAGCAGTTCTTC
TRBJ2-7	13	TRBV7-6	few	-	CASSLSPGGEQYF	TGTGCCAGCAGCTTATCACCAGGGGGGGAGCAGTACTTC
TRBJ2-5	12	TRBV18	-	-	CASSPLKETQYF	TGTGCCAGCTCACCACTGAAGGAGACCCAGTACTTC
TRBJ2-5	14	TRBV7-2	once	TRBD1	CASSFDRGQETQYF	TGTGCCAGCAGCTTCGACAGGGGGCAGGAGACCCAGTACTTC
TRBJ2-7	11	TRBV7-2	few	-	CASSLIYEQYF	TGTGCCAGCAGCTTAATCTACGAGCAGTACTTC
TRBJ2-1	14	TRBV11-2	-	-	CASSPPGLYNEQFF	TGTGCCAGCAGCCCACCAGGTCTTTACAATGAGCAGTTCTTC
TRBJ2-1	15	TRBV11-2	-	-	CASSFEGALGLGQFF	TGTGCCAGCAGCTTCGAAGGCGCTCTGGGGTTGGGGCAGTTCTTC
TRBJ1-1	11	TRBV6-5	-	-	CASIAYTEAFF	TGTGCCAGCATCGCCTACACTGAAGCTTTCTTT
TRBJ2-2	16	TRBV7-2	-	TRBD2	CASSLAGGAGTGELFF	TGTGCCAGCAGCTTAGCTGGGGGAGCGGGAACCGGGGAGCTGTTTTTT
TRBJ1-1	15	TRBV10-3	many	-	CATRVTTGENTEAFF	TGTGCCACCAGGGTAACGACAGGCGAGAACACTGAAGCTTTCTTT
TRBJ2-5	14	TRBV5-5	-	-	CASSLGSNQETQYF	TGTGCCAGCAGCTTGGGCAGCAACCAAGAGACCCAGTACTTC
TRBJ2-1	19	TRBV5-4	-	TRBD2	CASSPGGALAGVSSNEQFF	TGTGCCAGCAGCCCGGGGGGTGCTCTAGCGGGAGTGTCGAGCAATGAGCAGTTCTTC